A single sample gave rise to the 27 T cell receptor beta chains below, sequenced in a study of tumor-infiltrating lymphocytes in primary liver carcinoma. Unsorted bulk tissue, about 17-34 mg of it, served as the source for co-extraction of RNA and DNA. Production of TCR beta cDNA used 400 to 600 ng total RNA together with a constant-region primer. Employing slightly modified ARM-PCR, three nested multiplex PCR rounds were run, and these gave rise to the TCR beta libraries. PCR rounds one and two used TRBV1-TRBV30 forward primers with a C-beta reverse primer for approximately 10 cycles each. TCRdb itself ran the multiplex PCR reads through MiXCR, one entry per CDR3 protein. The sample carries 25,000 to 30,000 distinct CDR3 sequences, 60% to 85% recorded once. Sequencing was performed on liver tumor tissue from sampling region 3. This sample's subset: tumor region T3, left-lateral pole. The receptors derive from a man in his forties with primary liver carcinoma and hepatitis B virus infection.

In this sample, this clonotype turned up a few times. The chain is built from TRBV7-2 and TRBJ1-2; tentatively, D is TRBD1 (6 bases). Germline V CDR1 and CDR2: SGHTA, FQGNSA. Deletions cut 5 bases from V and 4 bases from J, with 14 bases between. The CDR3 spans 14 residues. The CDR3 protein is CASSEGGSPYGYTF. The DNA of the CDR3 is TGTGCCAGCAGCGAAGGGGGGAGTCCCTATGGCTACACCTTC.

This chain links TRBV6-6 with TRBJ2-2, with D perhaps given as TRBD1 or TRBD2 (5 bases each). Trimming stripped 10 bases from V and 4 bases from J, with 16 bases between. Germline V gene data show CDR1 as MNHNY and CDR2 as SVGAGI (reference sequence). The CDR3 extends over 14 amino acids. The CDR3 is CATTTQGVTGELFF. DNA for the CDR3: TGTGCCACCACCACCCAGGGAGTCACCGGGGAGCTGTTTTTT.

About this clonotype itself: Its ends do not fully match the called genes, so a read error is possible. The chain combines TRBV4-2 with TRBJ2-7, with a possible D match to TRBD2 (6 bases). CDR1 LGHNA and CDR2 YNFKEQ come from the germline V gene. The CDR3 is 16 amino acids. The CDR3 protein is CASSQAASVVSYEQYF. The CDR3, as DNA: TGTGCCAGCAGCCAAGCAGCTAGCGTGGTTTCCTACGAACAGTACTTC.

In regard to this clonotype: This may stem from a read error, because a much larger clone lies one nucleotide away. The chain recombines TRBV28 with TRBJ1-3, with D perhaps TRBD1 (6 bases). Germline V gene data show CDR1 as MDHEN and CDR2 as SYDVKM. V lost 5 bases and J 4 bases, leaving 15 bases between the germline ends. This CDR3 spans 15 amino acids. DNA of the CDR3: TGTGCCAGCAGTGCCCTCAGGACAGTCGGAAACACCATATATTTT. This gives the protein CASSALRTVGNTIYF.

This clonotype is medium-sized (0.01 to 0.1%) in the sample. The J gene is TRBJ2-2, the V gene TRBV6-2 or TRBV6-3, with 9 bases aligning to TRBD1. This CDR3 region has 15 residues. CDR1 and CDR2 from the germline V gene are MNHEY and SVGEGT. Unmatched junction bases numbered 7, after V lost 8 bases and J lost 3 bases. CDR3 sequence reads: CASESGTGHTGELFF. Here the CDR3 DNA reads TGTGCCAGCGAATCCGGGACAGGGCACACCGGGGAGCTGTTTTTT.

The chain is built from TRBV11-2 and TRBJ1-2; a possible D gene is TRBD1 (5 bases). Between the trimmed V and J ends, which lost 5 bases and 8 bases, there was a span of 24 bases. Germline-derived CDR1 and CDR2 are SGHAT and FQNNGV. The CDR3 sequence is 16 residues long. The CDR3 reads CASSRTYSDGGLGYTF. The CDR3 DNA is TGTGCCAGCAGCAGAACCTACAGCGACGGGGGACTAGGCTACACCTTC.

This clonotype was observed at least ten times. The chain has TRBV5-1 and TRBJ1-4, with a possible D match to TRBD1 (6 bases). The CDR3 has 15 residues. From germline, CDR1 is SGHRS and CDR2 YFSETQ. The V gene lost 3 bases and the J gene lost 4 bases, with 13 bases spanning the gap. The CDR3 loop reads CASSWGHSGNEKLFF. DNA for the CDR3: TGCGCCAGCAGCTGGGGACATTCGGGTAATGAAAAACTGTTTTTT.

Comments on this clonotype: The junction shows a germline mismatch at one end, possibly a read error. The chain employs TRBV6-6 and TRBJ2-7; tentatively, D is TRBD2 (6 bases). This CDR3 region has 14 residues. Germline CDR1 is MNHNY and CDR2 is SVGAGI (reference sequence). The CDR3 bases are TGTGCCAGCGGTTACATACGGGGGACCCACGAGCAGTACTTC. Its translation: CASGYIRGTHEQYF.

This clonotype has just one count. This CDR3 is missing its conserved last phenylalanine or tryptophan, likely due to a read error. The limits of the CDR3 on the DNA are not certain, so only TCRdb's listed CDR3 is given. The gene calls are TRBV4-1 and TRBJ2-1. The CDR3 spans 15 residues, counting both ends. CDR1 and CDR2 (germline): MGHRA, YSYEKL. CDR3 protein: CASSPLGNNNNEQFY.

V usage is TRBV12-3 or TRBV12-4 and J usage is TRBJ2-2; perhaps TRBD2 as D (5 bases). The length of the CDR3 is 16 residues. The V gene lost 1 base and the J gene lost 7 bases, with 16 bases spanning the gap. CDR3 sequence reads: CASSLVLAGLFGELFF. CDR3 coding DNA: TGTGCCAGCAGTTTAGTGCTAGCAGGACTTTTCGGGGAGCTGTTTTTT.

Regarding this clonotype: The junction departs from germline at one end; a sequencing error may be responsible. The chain links TRBV6-6 to TRBJ2-4; the D is unclear. Germline loops: CDR1 MNHNY, CDR2 SVGAGI (reference sequence). CDR3 length: 16 amino acids. DNA of the CDR3: TGTGCCAGCAGAGTACAGCTTGGATTAGCCAAAAACATTCAGTACTTT. The encoded protein is CASRVQLGLAKNIQYF.

A note on this clonotype: Compared with germline, one end of the junction differs, possibly owing to a read error. This chain connects TRBV11-3 to TRBJ2-1; 12 positions match TRBD2. CDR1 is SGHNT, CDR2 YENEEA, per germline. The CDR3 length is 18 residues. The CDR3, as DNA: TGTGCCAGCAGCTTACACGCCCCCGGGACTAGCGGGTTCAATGAGCAGTCATTC. Translating it yields CASSLHAPGTSGFNEQSF.

Points on this clonotype: The missing conserved phenylalanine or tryptophan at the end of this CDR3 makes a read error likely. V and J are TRBV28 and TRBJ2-7; 11 bases are shared with TRBD2. The CDR3 is made up of 15 amino acids. After removal of 4 bases from V and 5 bases from J, the junction contained 7 bases not matched to a gene. The germline V gene encodes CDR1 MDHEN and CDR2 SYDVKM. The CDR3: CASSSGTSGYHEQYI. CDR3 nucleotide sequence: TGTGCCAGCAGTTCCGGGACTAGCGGATACCACGAGCAGTACATC.

The sample holds many counts of this clonotype. The J gene is TRBJ2-1, the V gene TRBV29-1, with 8 bases aligning to TRBD1. The CDR3 is made up of 15 amino acids. Germline V lookup: CDR1 SQVTM, CDR2 ANQGSEA. V dropped 0 bases and J dropped 7; count of bases not matched to a gene: 8. CDR3 in amino acids: CSVEDPGQELNEQFF. DNA for the CDR3: TGCAGCGTTGAAGACCCGGGACAGGAGTTAAATGAGCAGTTCTTC.

Comment on this clonotype: A much larger clone sits a single nucleotide away, making a read error possible. V usage is TRBV11-2 and J usage is TRBJ2-2; TRBD2 might be the D (6 bases). Per germline, CDR1 SGHAT and CDR2 FQNNGV. The CDR3 runs 17 residues. The CDR3 is CTSSLALGGANAGGLFF. The CDR3 DNA follows: TGCACCAGCAGCTTAGCATTAGGAGGGGCGAACGCCGGGGGGCTGTTTTTT.

A word on this clonotype: A read error may produce the germline difference seen at one junction end. The chain uses TRBV5-6 and TRBJ2-5, with a weak D call TRBD2 (6 bases). The germline V gene has CDR1 SGHDT and CDR2 YYEEEE. This CDR3 is 16 amino acids long. The CDR3 loop is CASSLHQLSGRETLYF. As DNA, the CDR3 is TGTGCCAGCAGCTTGCATCAACTTAGCGGTCGAGAGACCCTGTACTTC. Full variable domain (outside the CDR3, taken from reference TRBV5-6 and TRBJ2-5): DAGVTQSPTHLIKTRGQQVTLRCSPKSGHDTVSWYQQALGQGPQFIFQYYEEEERQRGNFPDRFSGHQFPNYSSELNVNALLLGDSALYLCASSLHQLSGRETLYFGPGTRLLVL.

By share, this clonotype counts as medium-sized. The chain links TRBV6-5 to TRBJ2-1, with unresolved D. The CDR3 contains 16 residues. Germline V gene data show CDR1 as MNHEY and CDR2 as SVGAGI. Trimming took off 0 bases at V and 2 bases at J, with 11 bases between the two ends. The CDR3 region is CASSYSGTGTYNEQFF. The DNA for the CDR3 is TGTGCCAGCAGTTACTCGGGCACCGGTACCTACAATGAGCAGTTCTTC.

The V and J genes are TRBV4-1 and TRBJ2-1; D not certain. The CDR3 consists of 15 residues. Germline V gene sequence: CDR1 MGHRA, CDR2 YSYEKL. V gave up 4 bases and J gave up 5 bases, with 15 bases separating them. The CDR3 region has the DNA TGCGCCAGCAGCCCGCTCTGCGACAACAACAATGAGCAGTTCTTC. This codes for CASSPLCDNNNEQFF.

With regard to this clonotype: An end of the junction does not agree with germline; a read error may underlie this. This chain uses TRBV4-1 with TRBJ2-2, with a possible D match to TRBD1 (6 bases). The germline V gene encodes CDR1 MGHRA and CDR2 YSYEKL. The length of the CDR3 is 15 residues. The DNA for the CDR3 is TGCGCCAGCGGCCAAGATCCAGGGGCGGCCGGGGAGCTGTTTTTT. Translation gives CASGQDPGAAGELFF.

This clonotype was observed many times. At one end, the junction sequence differs from germline, possibly due to a read error. The genes are TRBV5-5 and TRBJ1-1; a possible D gene is TRBD1 (5 bases). The CDR3 consists of 17 residues. Germline V gene lookup returns CDR1 SGHKS and CDR2 YYEKEE (reference sequence). As DNA, the CDR3 is TGTGCCGGCAGCTTGGGGGACCGGTCCAGCTTGAACACTGAAGCTTTCTTC. This encodes CAGSLGDRSSLNTEAFF.

A word on this clonotype: The junction and the germline gene differ at one end; a read error may be behind it. The chain employs TRBV7-9 and TRBJ1-2; D not resolved. The germline V gene encodes CDR1 SEHNR and CDR2 FQNEAQ (reference sequence). CDR3 size: 16 residues. The CDR3 DNA reads as TGCGTCAGCAGCCCCGAGGGCAGGCTGTCCCATTATGGCTACACCTTC. Protein product: CVSSPEGRLSHYGYTF.

Comment on this clonotype: The conserved final phenylalanine or tryptophan is absent from the CDR3, which likely points to a read error. This chain uses TRBV12-3 or TRBV12-4 with TRBJ2-7; 10 nucleotides align to TRBD1. The length of the CDR3 is 15 residues. The CDR3 reads CASNLRQGADYEQYL. In DNA form, the CDR3 reads TGTGCCAGCAATTTAAGACAGGGGGCCGACTACGAGCAGTACCTC.

Concerning this clonotype itself: A read error may produce the germline difference seen at one junction end. The rearrangement uses TRBV5-4 and TRBJ2-7; perhaps TRBD2 as D (6 bases). In germline, CDR1 is SGHNT, CDR2 YYREEE (reference sequence). This CDR3 region has 15 residues. The CDR3: CTSSSEGRPYNEQYF. CDR3 in DNA: TGTACCAGCAGTTCGGAGGGCAGGCCCTACAACGAGCAGTACTTC. Full variable domain (missing parts from reference TRBV5-4 and TRBJ2-7): ETGVTQSPTHLIKTRGQQVTLRCSSQSGHNTVSWYQQALGQGPQFIFQYYREEENGRGNFPPRFSGLQFPNYSSELNVNALELDDSALYLCTSSSEGRPYNEQYFGPGTRLTVT.

J is TRBJ1-5 and V is TRBV20-1, with D possibly being TRBD1 (5 bases). The CDR3 is 14 residues long. Per the germline V gene, CDR1 is DFQATT and CDR2 is SNEGSKA (reference sequence). V was clipped by 3 bases and J by 4 bases, with 13 bases between them. CDR3: CSASNWGRNQPQHF. CDR3 in DNA: TGCAGTGCTAGTAACTGGGGCCGAAATCAGCCCCAGCATTTT.

Worth noting for this clonotype: This clone may be a read error of a much larger clone one base away. This sequence joins TRBV7-2 and TRBJ1-2; no clear D gene. The CDR3 is 13 residues long. Trimming removed 8 bases from V and 0 bases from J, with 10 bases in between. CDR1 is SGHTA, CDR2 FQGNSA, per germline. Here the CDR3 reads CASRPFTNYGYTF. CDR3 DNA sequence: TGTGCCAGCCGCCCCTTCACTAACTATGGCTACACCTTC.

Regarding this clonotype: One junction end does not reproduce the germline sequence, and a read error may be involved. The chain combines TRBV5-6 with TRBJ2-5, with D possibly called TRBD1 or TRBD2 (6 bases each). CDR1 and CDR2 from the germline V gene are SGHDT and YYEEEE. The CDR3 extends over 13 amino acids. The CDR3, as DNA: TGTGCCAACAGCTTAGGGGGGCTAGACACCCAGTACTTC. Translation: CANSLGGLDTQYF. Complete variable domain (other parts from reference TRBV5-6 and TRBJ2-5): DAGVTQSPTHLIKTRGQQVTLRCSPKSGHDTVSWYQQALGQGPQFIFQYYEEEERQRGNFPDRFSGHQFPNYSSELNVNALLLGDSALYLCANSLGGLDTQYFGPGTRLLVL.

The genes are TRBV11-3 and TRBJ2-2, with a possible D match to TRBD2 (5 bases). This CDR3 contains 15 residues. Per the germline V gene, CDR1 is SGHNT and CDR2 is YENEEA. V was clipped by 9 bases and J by 15 bases, with 29 bases between them. The CDR3 sequence: CARWRLRPITGKLFF. CDR3 DNA sequence: TGTGCCAGGTGGCGCCTTAGACCCATCACCGGGAAGTTGTTTTTT.